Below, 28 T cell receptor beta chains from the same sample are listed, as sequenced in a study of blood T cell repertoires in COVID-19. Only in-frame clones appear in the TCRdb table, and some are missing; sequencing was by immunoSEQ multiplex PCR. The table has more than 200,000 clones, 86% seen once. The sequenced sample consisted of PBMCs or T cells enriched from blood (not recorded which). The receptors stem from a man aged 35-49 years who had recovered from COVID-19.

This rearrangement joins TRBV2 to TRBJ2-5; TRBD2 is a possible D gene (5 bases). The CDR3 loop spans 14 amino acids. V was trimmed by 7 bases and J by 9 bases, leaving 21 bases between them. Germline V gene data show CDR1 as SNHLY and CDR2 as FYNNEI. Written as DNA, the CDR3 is TGTGCCAGCACCGGGAACAACTTCGGTGAGGCCCAGTACTTC. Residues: CASTGNNFGEAQYF. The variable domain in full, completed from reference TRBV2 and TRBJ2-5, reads EPEVTQTPSHQVTQMGQEVILRCVPISNHLYFYWYRQILGQKVEFLVSFYNNEISEKSEIFDDQFSVERPDGSNFTLKIRSTKLEDSAMYFCASTGNNFGEAQYFGPGTRLLVL.

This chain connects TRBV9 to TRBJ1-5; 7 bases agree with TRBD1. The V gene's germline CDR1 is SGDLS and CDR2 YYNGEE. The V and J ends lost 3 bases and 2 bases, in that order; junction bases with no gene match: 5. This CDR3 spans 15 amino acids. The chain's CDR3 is CASSGTGEGNQPQHF. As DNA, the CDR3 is TGTGCCAGCAGCGGCACAGGGGAGGGCAATCAGCCCCAGCATTTT.

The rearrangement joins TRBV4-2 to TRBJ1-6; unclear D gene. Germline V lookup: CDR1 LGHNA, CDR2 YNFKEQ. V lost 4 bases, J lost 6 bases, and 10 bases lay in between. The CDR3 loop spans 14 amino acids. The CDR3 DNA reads TGTGCCAGCAGCCCCCGGGATACTAATTCACCCCTCCACTTT. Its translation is CASSPRDTNSPLHF.

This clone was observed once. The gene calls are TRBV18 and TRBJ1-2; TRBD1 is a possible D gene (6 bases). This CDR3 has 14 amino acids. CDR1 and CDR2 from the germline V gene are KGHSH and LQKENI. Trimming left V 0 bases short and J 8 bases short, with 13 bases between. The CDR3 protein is CASSPPSQGLGYTF. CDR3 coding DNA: TGTGCCAGCTCACCACCATCACAGGGATTGGGCTACACCTTC.

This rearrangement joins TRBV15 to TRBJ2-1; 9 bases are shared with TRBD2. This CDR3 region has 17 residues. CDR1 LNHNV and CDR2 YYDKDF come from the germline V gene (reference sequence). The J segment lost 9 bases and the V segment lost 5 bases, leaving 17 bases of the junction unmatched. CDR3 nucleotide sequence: TGTGCCACCAGCCCAACCCCGACGGGACTAGCTTCGAGTGAGCAGTTCTTC. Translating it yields CATSPTPTGLASSEQFF.

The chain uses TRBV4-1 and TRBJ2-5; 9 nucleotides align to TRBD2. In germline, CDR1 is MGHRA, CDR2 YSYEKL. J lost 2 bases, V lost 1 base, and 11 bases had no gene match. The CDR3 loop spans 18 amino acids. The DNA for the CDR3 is TGCGCCAGCAGCCAAGTTTTCGGACCGGGACTAGCACAAGAGACCCAGTACTTC. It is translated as CASSQVFGPGLAQETQYF.

CDR3 nucleotides: TGTGCCAGCAGCGTAGCTTCAGGACAGGGCTCCTATGGCTACACCTTC. Its protein is CASSVASGQGSYGYTF. The V gene is TRBV9, the J gene TRBJ1-2; 8 nucleotides agree with TRBD1. Germline lookup yields CDR1 SGDLS and CDR2 YYNGEE. The CDR3 totals 16 residues. Trimming took 0 bases from V and 4 from J; bases not matched to a gene: 8.

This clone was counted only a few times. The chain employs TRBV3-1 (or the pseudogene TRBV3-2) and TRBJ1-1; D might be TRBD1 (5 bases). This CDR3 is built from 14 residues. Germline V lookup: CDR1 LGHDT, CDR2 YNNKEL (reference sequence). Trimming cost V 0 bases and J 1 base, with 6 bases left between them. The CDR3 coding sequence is TGTGCCAGCAGCCAAGATGGGGCGAACACTGAAGCTTTCTTT. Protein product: CASSQDGANTEAFF.

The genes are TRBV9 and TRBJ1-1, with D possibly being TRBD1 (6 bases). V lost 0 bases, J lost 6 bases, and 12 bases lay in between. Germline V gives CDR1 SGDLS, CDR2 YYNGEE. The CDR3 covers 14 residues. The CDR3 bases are TGTGCCAGCAGCGTAGATCAGGGGCGGGCTGAAGCTTTCTTT. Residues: CASSVDQGRAEAFF.

CDR3 in amino acids: CASSSLSAGELFF. The CDR3 nucleotides read TGTGCCAGCAGTTCCTTATCCGCCGGGGAGCTGTTTTTT. V gene TRBV6-2 or TRBV6-3 combines with J gene TRBJ2-2; D is uncertain. Germline-derived CDR1 and CDR2 are MNHEY and SVGEGT. V gave up 4 bases and J gave up 6 bases, with 9 bases separating them. The CDR3 sequence is 13 residues long.

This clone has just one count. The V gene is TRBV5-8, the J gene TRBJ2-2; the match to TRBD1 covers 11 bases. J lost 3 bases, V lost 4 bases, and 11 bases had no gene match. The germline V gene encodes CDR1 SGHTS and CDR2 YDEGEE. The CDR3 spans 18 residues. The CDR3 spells CASSLSIGDRGDTGELFF. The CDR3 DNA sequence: TGTGCCAGCAGCCTCTCCATAGGGGACAGGGGGGACACCGGGGAGCTGTTTTTT.

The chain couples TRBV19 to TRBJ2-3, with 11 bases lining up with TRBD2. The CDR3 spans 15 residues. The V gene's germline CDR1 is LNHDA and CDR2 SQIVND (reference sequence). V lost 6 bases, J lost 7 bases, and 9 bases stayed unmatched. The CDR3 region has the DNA TGTGCCAGTAGCTATCTAGCGGGAGGTGAAAATACGCAGTATTTT. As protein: CASSYLAGGENTQYF.

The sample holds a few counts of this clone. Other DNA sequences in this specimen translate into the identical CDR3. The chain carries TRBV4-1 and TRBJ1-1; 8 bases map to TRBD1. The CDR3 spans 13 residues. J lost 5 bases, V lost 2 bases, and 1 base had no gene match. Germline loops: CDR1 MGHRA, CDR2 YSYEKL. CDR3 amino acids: CASSQQGATEAFF. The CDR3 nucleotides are TGCGCCAGCAGCCAACAGGGGGCGACTGAAGCTTTCTTT.

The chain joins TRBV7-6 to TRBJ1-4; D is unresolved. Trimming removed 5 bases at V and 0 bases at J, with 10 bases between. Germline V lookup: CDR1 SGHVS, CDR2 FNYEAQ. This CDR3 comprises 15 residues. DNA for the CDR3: TGTGCCAGCAGCCCTCGGTCATCAACTAATGAAAAACTGTTTTTT. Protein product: CASSPRSSTNEKLFF. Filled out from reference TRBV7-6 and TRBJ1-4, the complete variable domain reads GAGVSQSPRYKVTKRGQDVALRCDPISGHVSLYWYRQALGQGPEFLTYFNYEAQQDKSGLPNDRFSAERPEGSISTLTIQRTEQRDSAMYRCASSPRSSTNEKLFFGSGTQLSVL.

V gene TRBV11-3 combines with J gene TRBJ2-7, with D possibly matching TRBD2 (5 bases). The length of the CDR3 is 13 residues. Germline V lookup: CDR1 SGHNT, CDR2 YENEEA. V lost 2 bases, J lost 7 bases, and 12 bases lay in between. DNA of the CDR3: TGTGCCAGCAGCTTACACCCGACGGGAGAGCAGTACTTC. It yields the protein CASSLHPTGEQYF.

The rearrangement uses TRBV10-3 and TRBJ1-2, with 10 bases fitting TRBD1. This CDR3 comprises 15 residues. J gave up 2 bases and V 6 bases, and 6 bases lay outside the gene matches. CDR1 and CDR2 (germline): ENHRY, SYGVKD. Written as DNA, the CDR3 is TGTGCCATCAGCAATCCGGGACAGGGGAACTATGGCTACACCTTC. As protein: CAISNPGQGNYGYTF.

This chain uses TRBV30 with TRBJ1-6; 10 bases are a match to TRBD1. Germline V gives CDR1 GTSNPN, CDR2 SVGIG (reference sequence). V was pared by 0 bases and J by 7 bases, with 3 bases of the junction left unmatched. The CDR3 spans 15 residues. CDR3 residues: CAWSVGTGVNSPLHF. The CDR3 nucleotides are TGTGCCTGGAGTGTGGGGACAGGGGTCAATTCACCCCTCCACTTT.

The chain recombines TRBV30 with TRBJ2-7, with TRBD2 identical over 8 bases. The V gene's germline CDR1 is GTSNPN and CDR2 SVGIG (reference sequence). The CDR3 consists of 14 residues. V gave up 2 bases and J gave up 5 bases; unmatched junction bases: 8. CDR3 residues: CAWSRREGLHEQYF. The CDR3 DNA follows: TGTGCCTGGAGTCGCCGGGAGGGCCTCCACGAGCAGTACTTC.

For the CDR3, the DNA is TGTGCCAGCAGGCACAGGGACGGCAATCAGCCCCAGCATTTT. It specifies CASRHRDGNQPQHF. V gene TRBV28 combines with J gene TRBJ1-5, with D maybe TRBD1 (6 bases). V lost 6 bases, J lost 2 bases, and 11 bases lay in between. The CDR3 spans 14 residues. CDR1 MDHEN and CDR2 SYDVKM come from the germline V gene.

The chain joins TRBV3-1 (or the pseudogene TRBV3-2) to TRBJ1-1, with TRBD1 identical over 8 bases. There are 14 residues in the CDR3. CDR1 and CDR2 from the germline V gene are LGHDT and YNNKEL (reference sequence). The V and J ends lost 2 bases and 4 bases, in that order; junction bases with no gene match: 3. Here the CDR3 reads CASSQQDRATEAFF. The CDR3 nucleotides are TGTGCCAGCAGCCAACAGGACAGGGCCACTGAAGCTTTCTTT.

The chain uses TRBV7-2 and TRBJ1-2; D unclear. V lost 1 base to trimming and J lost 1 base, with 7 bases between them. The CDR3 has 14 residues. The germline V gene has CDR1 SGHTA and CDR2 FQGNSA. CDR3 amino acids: CASSLERFNYGYTF. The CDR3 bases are TGTGCCAGCAGCTTAGAACGGTTTAACTATGGCTACACCTTC.

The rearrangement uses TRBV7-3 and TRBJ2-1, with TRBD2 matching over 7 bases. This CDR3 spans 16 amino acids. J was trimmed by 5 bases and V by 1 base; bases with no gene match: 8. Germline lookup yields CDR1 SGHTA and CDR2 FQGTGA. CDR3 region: CASSLNGWGGNNEQFF. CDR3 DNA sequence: TGTGCCAGCAGCTTAAACGGGTGGGGAGGGAACAATGAGCAGTTCTTC.

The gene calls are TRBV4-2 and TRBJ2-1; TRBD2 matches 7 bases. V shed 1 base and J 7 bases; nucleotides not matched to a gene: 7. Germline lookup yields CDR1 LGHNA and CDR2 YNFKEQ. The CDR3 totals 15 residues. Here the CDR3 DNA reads TGTGCCAGCAGCCAAGGTCTAGCGGCTTCGAATGAGCAGTTCTTC. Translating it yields CASSQGLAASNEQFF.

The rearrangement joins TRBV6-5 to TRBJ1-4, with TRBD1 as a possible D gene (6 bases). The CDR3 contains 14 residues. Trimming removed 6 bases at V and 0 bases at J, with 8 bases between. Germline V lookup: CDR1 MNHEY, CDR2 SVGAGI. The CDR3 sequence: CASRRTATNEKLFF. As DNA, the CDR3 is TGTGCCAGCAGGCGGACAGCAACTAATGAAAAACTGTTTTTT.

This CDR3 is CASSPGTGARAGELFF. CDR3 nucleotide sequence: TGCGCCAGCAGCCCCGGGACAGGGGCTCGGGCCGGGGAGCTGTTTTTT. The chain carries TRBV5-1 and TRBJ2-2; 10 nucleotides agree with TRBD1. The germline V gene has CDR1 SGHRS and CDR2 YFSETQ. Losses at the gene ends were 4 bases for V and 6 bases for J; bases not matched to a gene: 9. The CDR3 has 16 residues.

The CDR3 DNA is TGTGCCAGCAGCCAAGTCGGCTCCTACAATGAGCAGTTCTTC. Translation: CASSQVGSYNEQFF. The chain employs TRBV4-2 and TRBJ2-1; D is ambiguous. Germline assignment: CDR1 LGHNA and CDR2 YNFKEQ. Trimming pared 1 base from V and 0 bases from J, leaving 4 bases between. The CDR3 totals 14 residues.

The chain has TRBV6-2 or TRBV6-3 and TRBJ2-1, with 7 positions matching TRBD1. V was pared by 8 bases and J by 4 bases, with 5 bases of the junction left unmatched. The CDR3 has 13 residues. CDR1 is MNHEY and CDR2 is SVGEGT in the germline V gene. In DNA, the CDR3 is TGTGCCAGCTGCCCGGGACAGTACAATGAGCAGTTCTTC. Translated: CASCPGQYNEQFF.

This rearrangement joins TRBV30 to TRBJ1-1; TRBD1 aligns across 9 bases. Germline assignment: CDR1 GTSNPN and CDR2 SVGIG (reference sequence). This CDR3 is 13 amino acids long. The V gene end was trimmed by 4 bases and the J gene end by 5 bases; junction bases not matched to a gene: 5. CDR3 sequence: CAWNGQGITEAFF. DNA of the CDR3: TGTGCCTGGAACGGACAGGGGATAACTGAAGCTTTCTTT.